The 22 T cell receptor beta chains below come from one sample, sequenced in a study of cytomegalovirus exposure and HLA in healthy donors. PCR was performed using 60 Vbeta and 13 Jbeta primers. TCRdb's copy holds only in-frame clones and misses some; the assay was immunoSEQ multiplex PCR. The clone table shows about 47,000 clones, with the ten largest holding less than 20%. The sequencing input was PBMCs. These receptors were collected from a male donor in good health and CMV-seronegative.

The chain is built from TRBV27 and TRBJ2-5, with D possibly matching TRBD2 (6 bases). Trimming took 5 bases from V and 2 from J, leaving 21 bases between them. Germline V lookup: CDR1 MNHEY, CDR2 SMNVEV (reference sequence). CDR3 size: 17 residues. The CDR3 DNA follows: TGTGCCAGCAGTCTTTGGGACTCTACCATATCACAAGAGACCCAGTACTTC. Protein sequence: CASSLWDSTISQETQYF.

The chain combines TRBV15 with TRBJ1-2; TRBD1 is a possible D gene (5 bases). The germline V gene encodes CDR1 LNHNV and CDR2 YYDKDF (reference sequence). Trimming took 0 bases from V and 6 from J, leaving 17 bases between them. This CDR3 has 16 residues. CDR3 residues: CATSRDMAGTKNGYTF. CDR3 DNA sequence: TGTGCCACCAGCAGAGACATGGCAGGGACTAAGAATGGCTACACCTTC.

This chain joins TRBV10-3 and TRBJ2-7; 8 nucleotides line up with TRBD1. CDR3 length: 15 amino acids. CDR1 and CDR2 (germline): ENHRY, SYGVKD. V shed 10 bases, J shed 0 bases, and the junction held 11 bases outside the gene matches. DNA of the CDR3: TGTGCCACCGAATCCACCGGGACAGGCTCCTACGAGCAGTACTTC. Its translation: CATESTGTGSYEQYF.

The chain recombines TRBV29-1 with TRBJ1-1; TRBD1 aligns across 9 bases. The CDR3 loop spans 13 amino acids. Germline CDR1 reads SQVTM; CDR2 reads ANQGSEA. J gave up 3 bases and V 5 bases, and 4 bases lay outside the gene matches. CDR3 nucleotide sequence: TGCAGCGTTTTGTGGACAGGGGACACTGAAGCTTTCTTT. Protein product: CSVLWTGDTEAFF.

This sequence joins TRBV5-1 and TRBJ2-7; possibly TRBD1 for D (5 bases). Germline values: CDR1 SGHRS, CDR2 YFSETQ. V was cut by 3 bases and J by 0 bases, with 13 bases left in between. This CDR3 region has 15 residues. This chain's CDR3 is CASSSTGVSSYEQYF. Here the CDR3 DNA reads TGCGCCAGCAGCTCCACAGGAGTGAGCTCCTACGAGCAGTACTTC.

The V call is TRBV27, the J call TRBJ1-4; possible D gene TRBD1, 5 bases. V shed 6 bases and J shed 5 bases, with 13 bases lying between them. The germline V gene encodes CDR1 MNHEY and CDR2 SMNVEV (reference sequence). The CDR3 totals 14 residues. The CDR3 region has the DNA TGTGCCAGCAGATCAGGGTATCCAAATGAAAAACTGTTTTTT. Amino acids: CASRSGYPNEKLFF.

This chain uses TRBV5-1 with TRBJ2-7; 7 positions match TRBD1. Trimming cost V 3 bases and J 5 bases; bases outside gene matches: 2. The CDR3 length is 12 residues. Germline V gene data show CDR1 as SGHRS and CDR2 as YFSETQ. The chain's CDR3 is CASSSQGDEQYF. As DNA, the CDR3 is TGCGCCAGCAGCTCGCAGGGGGACGAGCAGTACTTC.

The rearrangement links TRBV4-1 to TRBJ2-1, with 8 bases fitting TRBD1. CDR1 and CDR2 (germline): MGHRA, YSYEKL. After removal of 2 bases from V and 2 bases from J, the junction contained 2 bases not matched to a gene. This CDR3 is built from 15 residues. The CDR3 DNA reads TGCGCCAGCAGCCAAAGGACAGGGACCTACAATGAGCAGTTCTTC. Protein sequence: CASSQRTGTYNEQFF.

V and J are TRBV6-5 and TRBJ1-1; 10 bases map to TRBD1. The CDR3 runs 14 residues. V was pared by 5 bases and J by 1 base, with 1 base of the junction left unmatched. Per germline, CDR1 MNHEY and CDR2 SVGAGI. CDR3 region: CASSRDRGNTEAFF. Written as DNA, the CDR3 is TGTGCCAGCAGTAGGGACAGGGGGAACACTGAAGCTTTCTTT.

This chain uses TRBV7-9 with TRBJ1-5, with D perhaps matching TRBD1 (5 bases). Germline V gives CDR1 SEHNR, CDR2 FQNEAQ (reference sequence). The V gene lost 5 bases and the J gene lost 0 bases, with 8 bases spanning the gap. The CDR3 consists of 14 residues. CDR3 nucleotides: TGTGCCAGCAGCGTCCAGGGTAGCAATCAGCCCCAGCATTTT. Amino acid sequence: CASSVQGSNQPQHF.

Here the CDR3 reads CASIQDTNQPQHF. The CDR3 bases are TGCGCCAGCATCCAGGACACCAATCAGCCCCAGCATTTT. V is TRBV5-1 and J is TRBJ1-5; tentative D call: TRBD1 (5 bases). Germline CDR1 is SGHRS and CDR2 is YFSETQ. There are 13 residues in the CDR3. Between the trimmed V and J ends, which lost 6 bases and 3 bases, there was a span of 10 bases.

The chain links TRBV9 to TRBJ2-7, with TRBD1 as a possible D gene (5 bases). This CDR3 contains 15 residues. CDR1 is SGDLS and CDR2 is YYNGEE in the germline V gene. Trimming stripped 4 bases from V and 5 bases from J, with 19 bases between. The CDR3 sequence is CASSPPSGRAHEQYF. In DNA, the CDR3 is TGTGCCAGCAGCCCCCCCTCGGGCAGGGCCCACGAGCAGTACTTC. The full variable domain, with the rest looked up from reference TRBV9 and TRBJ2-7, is DSGVTQTPKHLITATGQRVTLRCSPRSGDLSVYWYQQSLDQGLQFLIQYYNGEERAKGNILERFSAQQFPDLHSELNLSSLELGDSALYFCASSPPSGRAHEQYFGPGTRLTVT.

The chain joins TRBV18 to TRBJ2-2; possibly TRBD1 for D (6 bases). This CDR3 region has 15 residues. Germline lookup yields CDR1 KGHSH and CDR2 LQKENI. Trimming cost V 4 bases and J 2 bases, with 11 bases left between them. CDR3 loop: CASSLDRRNTGELFF. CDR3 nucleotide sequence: TGTGCCAGCTCACTCGACAGGAGAAACACCGGGGAGCTGTTTTTT.

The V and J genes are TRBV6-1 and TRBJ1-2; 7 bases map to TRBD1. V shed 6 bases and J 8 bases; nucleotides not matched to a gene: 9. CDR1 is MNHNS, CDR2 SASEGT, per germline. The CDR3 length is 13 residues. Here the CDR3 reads CASSNRDRGGYTF. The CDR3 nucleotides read TGTGCCAGCAGCAACCGGGACAGAGGCGGCTACACCTTC.

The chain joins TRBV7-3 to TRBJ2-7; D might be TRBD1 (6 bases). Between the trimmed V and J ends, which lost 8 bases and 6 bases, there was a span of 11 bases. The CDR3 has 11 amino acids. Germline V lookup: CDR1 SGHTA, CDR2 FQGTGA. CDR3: CASGQGSEQYF. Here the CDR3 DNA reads TGTGCCAGCGGGCAGGGGAGCGAGCAGTACTTC.

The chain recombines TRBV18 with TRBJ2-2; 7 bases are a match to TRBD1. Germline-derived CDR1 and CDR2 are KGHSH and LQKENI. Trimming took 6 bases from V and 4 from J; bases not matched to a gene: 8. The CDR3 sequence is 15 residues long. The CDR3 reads CASSPPGTVTGELFF. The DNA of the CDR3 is TGTGCCAGCTCCCCTCCCGGGACAGTCACCGGGGAGCTGTTTTTT.

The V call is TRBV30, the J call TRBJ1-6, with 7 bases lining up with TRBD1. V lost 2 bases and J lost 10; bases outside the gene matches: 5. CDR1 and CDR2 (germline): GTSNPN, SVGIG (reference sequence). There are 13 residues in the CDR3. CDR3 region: CAWSLQGSSPLHF. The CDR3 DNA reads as TGTGCCTGGAGTTTACAGGGGTCCTCACCCCTCCACTTT.

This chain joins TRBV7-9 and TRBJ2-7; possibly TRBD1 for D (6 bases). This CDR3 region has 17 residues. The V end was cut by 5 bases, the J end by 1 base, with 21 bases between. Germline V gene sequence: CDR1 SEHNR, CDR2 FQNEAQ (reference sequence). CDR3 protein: CASSPPVPRDKSYEQYF. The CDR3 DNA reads TGTGCCAGCAGCCCCCCAGTCCCCCGGGACAAATCCTACGAGCAGTACTTC.

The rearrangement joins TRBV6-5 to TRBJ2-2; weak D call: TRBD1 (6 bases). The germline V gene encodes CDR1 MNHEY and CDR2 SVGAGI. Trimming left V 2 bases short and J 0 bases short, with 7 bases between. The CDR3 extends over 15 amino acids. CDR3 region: CASSYRDTNTGELFF. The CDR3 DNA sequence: TGTGCCAGCAGTTACAGGGACACGAACACCGGGGAGCTGTTTTTT.

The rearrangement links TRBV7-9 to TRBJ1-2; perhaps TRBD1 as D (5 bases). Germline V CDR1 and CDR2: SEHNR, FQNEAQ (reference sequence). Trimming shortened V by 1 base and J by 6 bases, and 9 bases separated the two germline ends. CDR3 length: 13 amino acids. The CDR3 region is CASSLGQLDGYTF. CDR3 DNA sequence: TGTGCCAGCAGCTTAGGACAGTTGGATGGCTACACCTTC.

The CDR3 nucleotides are TGTGCCAGCAGCTCGACAGGGGATTTGAACACTGAAGCTTTCTTT. Protein product: CASSSTGDLNTEAFF. The rearrangement joins TRBV11-2 to TRBJ1-1, with TRBD1 identical over 8 bases. Losses at the gene ends were 4 bases for V and 0 bases for J; bases not matched to a gene: 4. Germline CDR1 and CDR2: SGHAT and FQNNGV. This CDR3 is 15 amino acids long.

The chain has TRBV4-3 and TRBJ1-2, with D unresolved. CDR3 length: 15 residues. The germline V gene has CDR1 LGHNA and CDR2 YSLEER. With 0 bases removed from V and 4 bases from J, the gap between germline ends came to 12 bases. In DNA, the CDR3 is TGCGCCAGCAGCCAAGATTACTCCAGCGGCTATGGCTACACCTTC. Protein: CASSQDYSSGYGYTF.